What follows are 24 T cell receptor beta chains derived from one specimen sequenced in a study of T cell responses to AZD1222 COVID-19 vaccine. Assay: immunoSEQ multiplex PCR; the TCRdb copy retains only in-frame clones and omits some. The table lists 130,000 to 150,000 clones, approximately 90% of them singletons. The input for sequencing was peripheral blood, taken on day 0 of MenACWY control vaccination. Source of these receptors: an adult in good health.

This clone was seen just once. The rearrangement joins TRBV9 to TRBJ1-2; D gene uncertain. CDR3 size: 14 residues. Germline assignment: CDR1 SGDLS and CDR2 YYNGEE. V lost 4 bases and J 2 bases, leaving 12 bases between the germline ends. The CDR3 region has the DNA TGTGCCAGCAGCTATGGACGGGGAAACTATGGCTACACCTTC. Its translation: CASSYGRGNYGYTF. The full variable domain, rest sourced from reference TRBV9 and TRBJ1-2, is DSGVTQTPKHLITATGQRVTLRCSPRSGDLSVYWYQQSLDQGLQFLIQYYNGEERAKGNILERFSAQQFPDLHSELNLSSLELGDSALYFCASSYGRGNYGYTFGSGTRLTVV.

V is TRBV6-2 or TRBV6-3 and J is TRBJ2-5; unclear D gene. Germline V gene sequence: CDR1 MNHEY, CDR2 SVGEGT. CDR3 length: 14 amino acids. V lost 0 bases and J 1 base, leaving 6 bases between the germline ends. The DNA for the CDR3 is TGTGCCAGCAGTTACTCTGGCGCCCAAGAGACCCAGTACTTC. This translates into CASSYSGAQETQYF.

The CDR3 region is CASSQSGGGDTNYGYTF. DNA for the CDR3: TGTGCCAGCAGCCAAAGCGGTGGGGGCGATACTAACTATGGCTACACCTTC. The V call is TRBV11-3, the J call TRBJ1-2; the D gene is possibly TRBD1 (6 bases). Germline CDR1 reads SGHNT; CDR2 reads YENEEA. The CDR3 runs to 17 residues. Trimming cost V 5 bases and J 0 bases, with 19 bases left between them.

V usage is TRBV5-4 and J usage is TRBJ2-5; 13 nucleotides match TRBD2. Losses at the gene ends were 4 bases for V and 3 bases for J; bases not matched to a gene: 6. The germline V gene has CDR1 SGHNT and CDR2 YYREEE (reference sequence). This CDR3 comprises 16 residues. CDR3 DNA: TGTGCCAGCAGCGGGGGACTAGCGGGAAATGAAGAGACCCAGTACTTC. Protein sequence: CASSGGLAGNEETQYF.

The gene calls are TRBV28 and TRBJ2-2; 8 nucleotides line up with TRBD1. In germline, CDR1 is MDHEN, CDR2 SYDVKM. V shed 8 bases and J 13 bases; nucleotides not matched to a gene: 6. The CDR3 covers 11 residues. CDR3 region: CASAGQGWLFF. CDR3 nucleotide sequence: TGTGCCAGCGCAGGACAGGGCTGGCTGTTTTTT.

The J gene is TRBJ2-1, the V gene TRBV27, with unresolved D. Deletions cut 8 bases from V and 1 base from J, with 12 bases between. CDR1 is MNHEY and CDR2 is SMNVEV in the germline V gene (reference sequence). CDR3 length: 14 amino acids. CDR3 sequence (DNA): TGTGCCAGCGGCCCAGGTTGGTCCTACAATGAGCAGTTCTTC. Translated: CASGPGWSYNEQFF.

The chain is built from TRBV18 and TRBJ1-1, with D perhaps matching TRBD1 (6 bases). Germline V gene data show CDR1 as KGHSH and CDR2 as LQKENI. The germline V and J ends were trimmed by 6 bases and 3 bases, with 14 bases remaining between them. This CDR3 region has 14 residues. The DNA of the CDR3 is TGTGCCAGCTCCCGCACGGGGGCGGACACTGAAGCTTTCTTT. Amino acid sequence: CASSRTGADTEAFF.

The table lists this clone with a count of one. This chain links TRBV7-9 with TRBJ1-4, with TRBD1 matching over 9 bases. There are 18 residues in the CDR3. The germline V gene encodes CDR1 SEHNR and CDR2 FQNEAQ (reference sequence). The V gene end was trimmed by 5 bases and the J gene end by 8 bases; junction bases not matched to a gene: 18. The CDR3 nucleotides are TGTGCCAGCAGCCCGACTCCGGGACAGGGCAAAGCGGGGGAAAAACTGTTTTTT. Its protein product is CASSPTPGQGKAGEKLFF.

The chain uses TRBV4-2 and TRBJ1-5; 7 nucleotides align to TRBD1. Germline lookup yields CDR1 LGHNA and CDR2 YNFKEQ. The length of the CDR3 is 16 residues. V trimming: 4 bases; J trimming: 3 bases; junction bases outside the gene matches: 9. This CDR3 reads CASSRSRGSHNQPQHF. CDR3 sequence (DNA): TGTGCCAGCAGCCGATCCAGGGGGTCACACAATCAGCCCCAGCATTTT.

This chain joins TRBV7-2 and TRBJ2-7; weak D call: TRBD1 (6 bases). The CDR3 is made up of 14 amino acids. In germline, CDR1 is SGHTA, CDR2 FQGNSA. Trimming left V 3 bases short and J 5 bases short, with 14 bases between. The CDR3 DNA reads TGTGCCAGCAGCTTCTCCTGGGGGCCGGACGAGCAGTACTTC. Protein: CASSFSWGPDEQYF.

The V call is TRBV24-1, the J call TRBJ1-2; D gene uncertain. Trimming left V 3 bases short and J 12 bases short, with 10 bases between. The V gene's germline CDR1 is KGHDR and CDR2 SFDVKD. The CDR3 contains 11 residues. The DNA of the CDR3 is TGTGCCACCAGTGATGGGGTTAGGGACACCTTC. This sequence encodes CATSDGVRDTF.

The chain recombines TRBV15 with TRBJ2-3, with TRBD2 identical over 9 bases. The CDR3 length is 16 residues. Germline trimming cut 0 bases from V and 3 bases from J; bases unmatched to any gene: 4. Germline values: CDR1 LNHNV, CDR2 YYDKDF (reference sequence). CDR3 DNA sequence: TGTGCCACCAGCAGAGAGGGACTAGCAGAGACAGATACGCAGTATTTT. This translates into CATSREGLAETDTQYF.

The rearrangement links TRBV5-6 to TRBJ2-5; D gene ambiguous. CDR1 is SGHDT and CDR2 is YYEEEE in the germline V gene. The V and J ends lost 0 bases and 8 bases respectively, with 17 bases between them. The CDR3 consists of 15 residues. The CDR3 nucleotides are TGTGCCAGCAGCTTGGAAGGTCAGAACCTAATAACCCAGTACTTC. This encodes CASSLEGQNLITQYF.

This clone has a handful of counts. V gene TRBV4-1 combines with J gene TRBJ1-1; the match to TRBD1 covers 9 bases. From germline, CDR1 is MGHRA and CDR2 YSYEKL. The V gene end was trimmed by 7 bases and the J gene end by 6 bases; junction bases not matched to a gene: 12. The CDR3 length is 15 residues. The CDR3 loop is CASTPRDRETPEAFF. The CDR3 DNA reads as TGCGCCAGCACTCCCCGGGACAGGGAAACCCCTGAAGCTTTCTTT.

This clone was seen more than once but under ten times. This sequence joins TRBV5-1 and TRBJ2-2; 9 bases align to TRBD1. Trimming at V came to 6 bases and at J to 7 bases, leaving 10 bases not matched to a gene. The CDR3 is 15 residues long. Germline assignment: CDR1 SGHRS and CDR2 YFSETQ. The CDR3 loop reads CASKRTGGGSGELFF. The CDR3, as DNA: TGCGCCAGCAAAAGAACAGGGGGCGGGAGCGGGGAGCTGTTTTTT. Based on the CDR3 plus reference TRBV5-1 and TRBJ2-2, the full variable domain is KAGVTQTPRYLIKTRGQQVTLSCSPISGHRSVSWYQQTPGQGLQFLFEYFSETQRNKGNFPGRFSGRQFSNSRSEMNVSTLELGDSALYLCASKRTGGGSGELFFGEGSRLTVL.

V is TRBV30 and J is TRBJ1-1, with TRBD1 matching over 10 bases. The CDR3 runs 13 residues. Germline V lookup: CDR1 GTSNPN, CDR2 SVGIG (reference sequence). CDR3 sequence: CARQGALNTEAFF. CDR3 in DNA: TGTGCTAGACAGGGGGCGTTGAACACTGAAGCTTTCTTT.

The chain has TRBV7-2 and TRBJ2-2; D uncertain. V was shortened by 2 bases and J by 0 bases, with 4 bases between the two germline ends. Germline CDR1 SGHTA, CDR2 FQGNSA. The CDR3 runs 14 residues. The CDR3 nucleotides read TGTGCCAGCAGCTTAATAGCGAACACCGGGGAGCTGTTTTTT. It encodes CASSLIANTGELFF.

The gene calls are TRBV7-9 and TRBJ2-2, with a possible D match to TRBD2 (5 bases). The V end lost 1 base, the J end lost 6 bases, and 15 bases lay between the germline ends. The CDR3 spans 16 residues. Germline V CDR1 and CDR2: SEHNR, FQNEAQ (reference sequence). Written as DNA, the CDR3 is TGTGCCAGCAGCTTAGGGTACGGAGGTGCACCCGGGGAGCTGTTTTTT. It yields the protein CASSLGYGGAPGELFF.

J is TRBJ1-2 and V is TRBV28; 8 nucleotides line up with TRBD1. CDR3 length: 14 amino acids. Germline CDR1 MDHEN, CDR2 SYDVKM. The V and J ends lost 6 bases and 2 bases, in that order; junction bases with no gene match: 5. CDR3 nucleotides: TGTGCCAGCAGCACGACAGGGGAAAACTATGGCTACACCTTC. Its translation: CASSTTGENYGYTF.

The rearrangement joins TRBV3-1 (or the pseudogene TRBV3-2) to TRBJ1-1; D is uncertain. The V gene's germline CDR1 is LGHDT and CDR2 YNNKEL (reference sequence). The CDR3 is 15 residues long. V dropped 1 base and J dropped 5 bases, with 14 bases sitting between them. CDR3 nucleotides: TGTGCCAGCAGCCAAGCCCGAGGGTCGGGTACTGAAGCTTTCTTT. Protein sequence: CASSQARGSGTEAFF.

The chain has TRBV12-3 or TRBV12-4 and TRBJ1-2; TRBD1 might be the D (5 bases). V gave up 5 bases and J gave up 4 bases, with 11 bases separating them. The CDR3 loop spans 13 amino acids. This CDR3 is CASSLGTRYGYTF. CDR3 nucleotides: TGTGCCAGCAGTCTTGGGACCCGCTATGGCTACACCTTC.

The chain carries TRBV5-5 and TRBJ2-7, with TRBD1 as a possible D gene (6 bases). Germline V gene lookup returns CDR1 SGHKS and CDR2 YYEKEE (reference sequence). V was trimmed by 3 bases and J by 6 bases, leaving 16 bases between them. This CDR3 has 14 amino acids. DNA of the CDR3: TGTGCCAGCAGCTCGGTCTACAGGGCGCCCGAGCAGTACTTC. It encodes CASSSVYRAPEQYF.

The chain has TRBV24-1 and TRBJ2-3, with a weak D call TRBD2 (5 bases). Between the trimmed V and J ends, which lost 3 bases and 7 bases, there was a span of 10 bases. There are 13 residues in the CDR3. Germline CDR1 reads KGHDR; CDR2 reads SFDVKD. The DNA for the CDR3 is TGTGCCACCAGTGATCGACTATTCAATACGCAGTATTTT. Protein sequence: CATSDRLFNTQYF.

This clone was recorded a few times. The genes are TRBV7-9 and TRBJ2-7, with TRBD2 identical over 8 bases. V shed 5 bases, J shed 5 bases, and the junction held 11 bases outside the gene matches. The germline gives CDR1 SEHNR, CDR2 FQNEAQ (reference sequence). The CDR3 runs to 15 residues. Here the CDR3 reads CASSLRGGAADEQYF. The CDR3, as DNA: TGTGCCAGCAGCCTACGGGGGGGCGCGGCGGACGAGCAGTACTTC.